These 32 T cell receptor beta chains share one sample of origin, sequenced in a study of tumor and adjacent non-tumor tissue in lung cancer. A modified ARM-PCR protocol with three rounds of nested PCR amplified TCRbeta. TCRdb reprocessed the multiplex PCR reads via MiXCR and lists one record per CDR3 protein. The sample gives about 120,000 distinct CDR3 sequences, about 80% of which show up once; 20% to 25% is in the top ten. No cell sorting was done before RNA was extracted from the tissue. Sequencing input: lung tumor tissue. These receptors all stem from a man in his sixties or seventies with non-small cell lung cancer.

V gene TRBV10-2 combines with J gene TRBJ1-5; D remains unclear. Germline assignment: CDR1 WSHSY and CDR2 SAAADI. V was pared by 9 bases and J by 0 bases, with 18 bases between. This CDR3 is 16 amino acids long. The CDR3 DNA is TGCGCCAGGGAAGCCGACCGGGGTGGTAGCAATCAGCCCCAGCATTTT. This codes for CAREADRGGSNQPQHF.

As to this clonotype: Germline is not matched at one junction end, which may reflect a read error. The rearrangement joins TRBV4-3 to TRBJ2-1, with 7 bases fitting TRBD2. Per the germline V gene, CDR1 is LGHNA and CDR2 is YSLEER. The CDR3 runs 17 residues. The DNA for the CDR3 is TGCGCCAGCAGCCAAGACCTAGCGGTAGCTGAATACAATGAGCGGTTCTTC. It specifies CASSQDLAVAEYNERFF.

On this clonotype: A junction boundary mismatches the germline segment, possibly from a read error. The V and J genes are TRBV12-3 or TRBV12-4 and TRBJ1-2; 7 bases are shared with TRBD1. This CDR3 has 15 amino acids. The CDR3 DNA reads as TGTGCCAGCACTTTATTGACAGGGTTTGGTTATGGCTACATCTTC. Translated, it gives CASTLLTGFGYGYIF.

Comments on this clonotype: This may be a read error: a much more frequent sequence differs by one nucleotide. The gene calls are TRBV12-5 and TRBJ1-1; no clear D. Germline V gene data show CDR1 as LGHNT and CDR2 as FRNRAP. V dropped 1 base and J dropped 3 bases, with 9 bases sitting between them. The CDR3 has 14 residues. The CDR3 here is CASGLGMVYTEAFF. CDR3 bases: TGTGCTAGTGGTTTGGGGATGGTGTACACTGAAGCTTTCTTT.

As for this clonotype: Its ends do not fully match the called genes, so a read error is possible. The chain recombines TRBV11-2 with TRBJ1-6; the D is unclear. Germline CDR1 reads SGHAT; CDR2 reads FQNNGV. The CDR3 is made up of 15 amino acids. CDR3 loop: CASSSQSPYNSPLHF. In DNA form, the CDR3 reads TGTGCCAGTAGTTCCCAAAGCCCCTATAATTCACCCCTTCACTTT.

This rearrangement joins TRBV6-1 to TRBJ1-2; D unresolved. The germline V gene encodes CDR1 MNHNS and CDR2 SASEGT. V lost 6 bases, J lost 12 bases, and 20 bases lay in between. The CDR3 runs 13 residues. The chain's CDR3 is CASSSISNYDNTF. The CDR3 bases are TGTGCCAGCAGCTCGATTTCTAACTATGACAACACCTTC.

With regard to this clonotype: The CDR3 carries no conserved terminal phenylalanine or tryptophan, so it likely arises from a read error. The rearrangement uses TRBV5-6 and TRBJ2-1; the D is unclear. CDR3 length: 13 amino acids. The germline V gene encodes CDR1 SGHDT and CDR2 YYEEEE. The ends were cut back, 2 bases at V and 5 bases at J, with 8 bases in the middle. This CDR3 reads CASSFGRHNEQFC. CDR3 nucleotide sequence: TGTGCCAGCAGCTTTGGGCGCCACAATGAGCAGTTCTGC.

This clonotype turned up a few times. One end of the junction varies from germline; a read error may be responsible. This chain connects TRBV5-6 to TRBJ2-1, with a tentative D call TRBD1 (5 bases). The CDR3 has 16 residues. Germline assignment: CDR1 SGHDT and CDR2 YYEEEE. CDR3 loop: CASSLGFQGSYIEQFF. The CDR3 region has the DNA TGTGCCAGCAGCTTGGGTTTCCAGGGTTCCTACATTGAGCAGTTCTTC.

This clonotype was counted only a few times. Written as DNA, the CDR3 is TGTGCCAGCAGCTTACATATGCGGGACTGGGCCTACAACAATGAGCAGTTCTTC. Translation gives CASSLHMRDWAYNNEQFF. V gene TRBV11-2 combines with J gene TRBJ2-1, with D tentatively TRBD2 (6 bases). This CDR3 has 18 amino acids. The V gene lost 2 bases and the J gene lost 5 bases, with 22 bases spanning the gap. Germline V gene data show CDR1 as SGHAT and CDR2 as FQNNGV.

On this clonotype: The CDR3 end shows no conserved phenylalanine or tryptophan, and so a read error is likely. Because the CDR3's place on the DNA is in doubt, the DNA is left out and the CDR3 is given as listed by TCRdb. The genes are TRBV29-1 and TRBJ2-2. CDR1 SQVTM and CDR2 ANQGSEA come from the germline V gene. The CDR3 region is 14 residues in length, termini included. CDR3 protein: CSVEANGFTGELLY.

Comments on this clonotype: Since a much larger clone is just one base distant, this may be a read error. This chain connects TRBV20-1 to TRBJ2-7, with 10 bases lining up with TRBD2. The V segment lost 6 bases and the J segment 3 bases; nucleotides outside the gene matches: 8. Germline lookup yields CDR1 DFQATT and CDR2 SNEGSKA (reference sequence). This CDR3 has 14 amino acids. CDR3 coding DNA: TGCAGTGCCCAACAGCGGGAGGGTGTCTACGAGCAGTACTTC. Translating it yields CSAQQREGVYEQYF.

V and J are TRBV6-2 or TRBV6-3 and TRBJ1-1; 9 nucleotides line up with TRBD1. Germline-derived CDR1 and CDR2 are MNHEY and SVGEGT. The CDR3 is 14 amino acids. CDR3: CVNTIQGAYTEAFF. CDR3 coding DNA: TGTGTCAACACGATACAGGGGGCGTACACTGAAGCTTTCTTT.

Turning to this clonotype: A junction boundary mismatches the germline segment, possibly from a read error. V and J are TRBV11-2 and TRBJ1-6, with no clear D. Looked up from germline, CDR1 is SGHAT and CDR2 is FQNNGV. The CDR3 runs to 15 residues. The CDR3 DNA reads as TGTGCCGGCAGTTCCCAGAGTTCCTATAATTCACCCCTCCACTTT. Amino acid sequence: CAGSSQSSYNSPLHF.

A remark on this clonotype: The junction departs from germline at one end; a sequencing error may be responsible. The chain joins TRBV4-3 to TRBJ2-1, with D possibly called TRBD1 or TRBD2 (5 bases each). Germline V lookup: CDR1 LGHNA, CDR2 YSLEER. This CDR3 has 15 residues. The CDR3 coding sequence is TGCACCAGCAGCCATCAGACCGGGGCTTACAATGAGCAGTTCTTC. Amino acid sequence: CTSSHQTGAYNEQFF.

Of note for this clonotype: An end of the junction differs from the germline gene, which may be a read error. Written as DNA, the CDR3 is TGTGCCAGCAGCTTCACCTCGGGGCTAGCGGGGTACAATGAGCGGTTCTTC. Translation: CASSFTSGLAGYNERFF. The V gene is TRBV11-2, the J gene TRBJ2-1; TRBD2 matches at 9 bases. Germline loops: CDR1 SGHAT, CDR2 FQNNGV. The CDR3 is made up of 17 amino acids.

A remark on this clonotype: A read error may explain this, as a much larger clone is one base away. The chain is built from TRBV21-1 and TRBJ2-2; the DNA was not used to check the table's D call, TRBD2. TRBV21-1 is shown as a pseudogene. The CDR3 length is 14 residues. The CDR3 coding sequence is TGTGCCAGCAGCAAATGGGCCCACAACGGGGAGCTGTTTTTT. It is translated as CASSKWAHNGELFF.

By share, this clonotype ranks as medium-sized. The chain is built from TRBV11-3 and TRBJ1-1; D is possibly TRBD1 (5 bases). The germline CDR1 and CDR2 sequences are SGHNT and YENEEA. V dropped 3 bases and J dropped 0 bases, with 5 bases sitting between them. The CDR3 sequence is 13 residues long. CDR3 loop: CASSFRVNTEAFF. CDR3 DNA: TGTGCCAGCAGCTTCAGGGTGAACACTGAAGCTTTCTTT.

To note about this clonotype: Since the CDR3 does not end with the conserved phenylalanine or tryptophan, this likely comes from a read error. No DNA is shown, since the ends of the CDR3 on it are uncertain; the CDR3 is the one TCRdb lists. The CDR3 loop is CASGHSGANVLSL. The chain joins TRBV6-1 to TRBJ2-6. Germline values: CDR1 MNHNS, CDR2 SASEGT. The CDR3 adds up to 13 amino acids, both ends counted.

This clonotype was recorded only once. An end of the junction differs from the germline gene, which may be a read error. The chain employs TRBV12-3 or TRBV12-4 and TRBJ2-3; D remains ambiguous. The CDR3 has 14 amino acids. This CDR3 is CASGLAQPSSRQYF. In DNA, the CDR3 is TGTGCCAGCGGTTTGGCCCAACCTAGTTCGAGGCAGTATTTT.

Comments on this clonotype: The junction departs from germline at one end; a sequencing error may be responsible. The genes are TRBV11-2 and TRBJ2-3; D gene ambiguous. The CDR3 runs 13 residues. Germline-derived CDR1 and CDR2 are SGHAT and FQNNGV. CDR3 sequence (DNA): TGCGCCATGTCTGGTAGGAGCACAGATACGCAGTATTTT. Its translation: CAMSGRSTDTQYF.

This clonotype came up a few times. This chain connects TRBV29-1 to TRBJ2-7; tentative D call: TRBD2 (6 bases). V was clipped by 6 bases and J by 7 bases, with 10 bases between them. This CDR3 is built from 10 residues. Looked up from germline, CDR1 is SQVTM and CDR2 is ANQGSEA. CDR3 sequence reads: CSVGSYEQYF. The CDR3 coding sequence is TGCAGCGTCGGGAGCTATGAGCAGTACTTC.

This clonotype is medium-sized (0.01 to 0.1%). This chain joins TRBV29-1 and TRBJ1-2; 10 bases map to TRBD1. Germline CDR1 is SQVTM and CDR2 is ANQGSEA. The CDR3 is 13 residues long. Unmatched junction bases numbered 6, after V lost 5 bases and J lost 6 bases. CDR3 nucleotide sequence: TGCAGCGTTTCCGGACAGGGGGTAGATGGCTACACCTTC. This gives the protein CSVSGQGVDGYTF.

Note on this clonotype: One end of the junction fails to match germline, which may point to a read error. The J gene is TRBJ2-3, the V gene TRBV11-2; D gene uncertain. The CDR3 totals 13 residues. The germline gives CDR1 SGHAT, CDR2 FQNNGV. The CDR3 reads CATSGWSTYTQYF. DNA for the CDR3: TGTGCCACGTCTGGCTGGAGCACATATACGCAGTATTTT.

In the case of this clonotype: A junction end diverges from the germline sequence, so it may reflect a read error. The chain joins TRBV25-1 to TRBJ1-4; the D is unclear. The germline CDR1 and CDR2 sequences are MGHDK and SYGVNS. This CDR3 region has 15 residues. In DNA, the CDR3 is TGTGCCAGCAGTGAACTGCTTGAAACTAATGAAAAACTATTTTTT. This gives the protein CASSELLETNEKLFF.

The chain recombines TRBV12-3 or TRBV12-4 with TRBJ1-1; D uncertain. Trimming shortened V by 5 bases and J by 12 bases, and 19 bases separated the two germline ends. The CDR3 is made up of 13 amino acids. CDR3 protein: CASSIGTRCASFF. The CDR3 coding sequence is TGTGCCAGCAGTATAGGTACACGGTGCGCGTCTTTCTTT.

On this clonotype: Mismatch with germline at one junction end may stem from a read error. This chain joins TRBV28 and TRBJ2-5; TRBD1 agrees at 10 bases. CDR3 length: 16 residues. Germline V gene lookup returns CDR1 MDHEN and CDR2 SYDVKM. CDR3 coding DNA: TGTACCAGCAGCAGCCGGGACAGGGGAATCTTGGAAACCCAGTACTTC. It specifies CTSSSRDRGILETQYF.

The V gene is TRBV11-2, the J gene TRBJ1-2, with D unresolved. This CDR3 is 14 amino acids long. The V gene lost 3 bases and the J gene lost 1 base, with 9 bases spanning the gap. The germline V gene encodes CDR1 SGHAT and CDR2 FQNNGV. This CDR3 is CASSFGRLNYGYTF. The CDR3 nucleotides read TGTGCCAGCAGCTTCGGCAGGCTTAACTATGGCTACACCTTC.

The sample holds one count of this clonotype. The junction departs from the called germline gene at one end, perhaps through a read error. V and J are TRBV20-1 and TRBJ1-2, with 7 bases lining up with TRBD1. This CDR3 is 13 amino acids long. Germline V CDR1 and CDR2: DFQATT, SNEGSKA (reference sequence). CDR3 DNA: TGCAGTGCTAGTAACAGGGGTGACTATGGCTATGCCTTC. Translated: CSASNRGDYGYAF.

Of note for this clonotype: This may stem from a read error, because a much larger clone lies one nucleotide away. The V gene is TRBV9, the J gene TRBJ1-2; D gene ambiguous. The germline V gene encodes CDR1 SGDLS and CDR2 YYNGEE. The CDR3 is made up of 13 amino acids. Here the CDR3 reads CASSEAGSYVYTF. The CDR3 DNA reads TGTGCCAGCAGCGAGGCAGGCAGCTATGTCTACACCTTC.

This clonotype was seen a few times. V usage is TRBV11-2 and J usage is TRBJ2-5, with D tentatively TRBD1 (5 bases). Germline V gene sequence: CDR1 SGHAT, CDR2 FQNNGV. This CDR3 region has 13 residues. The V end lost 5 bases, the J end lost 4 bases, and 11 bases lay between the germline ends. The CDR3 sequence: CASSPQGPETQYF. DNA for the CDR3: TGTGCCAGCAGCCCCCAGGGTCCAGAGACCCAGTACTTC. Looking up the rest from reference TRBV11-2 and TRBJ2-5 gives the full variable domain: EAGVAQSPRYKIIEKRQSVAFWCNPISGHATLYWYQQILGQGPKLLIQFQNNGVVDDSQLPKDRFSAERLKGVDSTLKIQPAKLEDSAVYLCASSPQGPETQYFGPGTRLLVL.

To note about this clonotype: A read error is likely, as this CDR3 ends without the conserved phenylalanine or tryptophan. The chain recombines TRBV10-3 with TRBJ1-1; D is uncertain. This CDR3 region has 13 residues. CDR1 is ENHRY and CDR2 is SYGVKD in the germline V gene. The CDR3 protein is CAIGEFSRTEAFY. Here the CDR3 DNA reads TGTGCTATCGGGGAGTTCTCGAGGACTGAAGCTTTCTAT.

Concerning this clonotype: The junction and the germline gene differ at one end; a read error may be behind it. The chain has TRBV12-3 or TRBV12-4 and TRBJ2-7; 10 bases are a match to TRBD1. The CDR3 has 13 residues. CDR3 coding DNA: TGTGCCAGTAGTCAGACAGGGGGCGTAGAGCAATACTTC. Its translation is CASSQTGGVEQYF.